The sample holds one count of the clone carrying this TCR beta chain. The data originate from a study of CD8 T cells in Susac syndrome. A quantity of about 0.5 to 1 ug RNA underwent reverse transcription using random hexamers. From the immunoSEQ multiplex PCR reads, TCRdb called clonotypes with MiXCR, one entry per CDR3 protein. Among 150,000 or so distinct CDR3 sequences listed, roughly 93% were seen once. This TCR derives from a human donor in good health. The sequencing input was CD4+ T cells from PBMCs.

CDR3 sequence reads: CASSVGLATYEQYF. The CDR3 nucleotides read TGTGCCAGCAGCGTTGGACTAGCGACCTACGAGCAGTACTTC. This chain uses TRBV7-2 with TRBJ2-7; 9 nucleotides line up with TRBD2. This CDR3 is 14 amino acids long. J lost 2 bases, V lost 5 bases, and 4 bases had no gene match. CDR1 and CDR2 from the germline V gene are SGHTA and FQGNSA.